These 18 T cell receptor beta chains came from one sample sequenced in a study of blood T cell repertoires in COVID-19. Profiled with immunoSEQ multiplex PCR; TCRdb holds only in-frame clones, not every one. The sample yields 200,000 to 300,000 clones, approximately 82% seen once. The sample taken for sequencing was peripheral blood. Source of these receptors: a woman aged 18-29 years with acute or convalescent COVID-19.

The CDR3 DNA reads TGTGCCAGCACCCCGACTAGCGACATCTACGAGCAGTACTTC. This translates into CASTPTSDIYEQYF. The chain uses TRBV7-2 and TRBJ2-7, with 8 bases matching TRBD2. J was trimmed by 3 bases and V by 7 bases; bases with no gene match: 8. CDR1 and CDR2 from the germline V gene are SGHTA and FQGNSA. This CDR3 comprises 14 residues.

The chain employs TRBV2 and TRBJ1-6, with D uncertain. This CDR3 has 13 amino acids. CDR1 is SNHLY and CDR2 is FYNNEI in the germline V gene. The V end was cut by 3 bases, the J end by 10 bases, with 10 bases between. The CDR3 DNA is TGTGCCAGCAGTGAGACTCCAAAATCACCCCTCCACTTT. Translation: CASSETPKSPLHF.

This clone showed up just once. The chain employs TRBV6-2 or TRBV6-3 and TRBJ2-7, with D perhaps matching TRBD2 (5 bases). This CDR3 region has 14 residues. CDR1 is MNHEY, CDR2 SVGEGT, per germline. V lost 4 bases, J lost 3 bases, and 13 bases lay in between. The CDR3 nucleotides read TGTGCCAGCAGTTCGCGAGAGAGGGTCTACGAGCAGTACTTC. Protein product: CASSSRERVYEQYF.

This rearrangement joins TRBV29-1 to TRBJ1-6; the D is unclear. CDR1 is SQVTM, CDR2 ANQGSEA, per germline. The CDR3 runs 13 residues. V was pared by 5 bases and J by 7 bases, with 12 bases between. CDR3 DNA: TGCAGCGTTAGTCCGGGCGGGAATTCACCCCTCCACTTT. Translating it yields CSVSPGGNSPLHF. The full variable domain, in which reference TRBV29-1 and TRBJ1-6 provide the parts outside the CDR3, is SAVISQKPSRDICQRGTSLTIQCQVDSQVTMMFWYRQQPGQSLTLIATANQGSEATYESGFVIDKFPISRPNLTFSTLTVSNMSPEDSSIYLCSVSPGGNSPLHFGNGTRLTVT.

The DNA for the CDR3 is TGTGCCAGCAGCGGCCCCGGGAGTAGCACAGATACGCAGTATTTT. Amino acids: CASSGPGSSTDTQYF. V usage is TRBV11-3 and J usage is TRBJ2-3, with a tentative D call TRBD2 (6 bases). Looked up from germline, CDR1 is SGHNT and CDR2 is YENEEA. The CDR3 runs 15 residues. The V end lost 5 bases, the J end lost 0 bases, and 12 bases lay between the germline ends. Variable domain in full (rest from reference TRBV11-3 and TRBJ2-3): EAGVVQSPRYKIIEKKQPVAFWCNPISGHNTLYWYLQNLGQGPELLIRYENEEAVDDSQLPKDRFSAERLKGVDSTLKIQPAELGDSAVYLCASSGPGSSTDTQYFGPGTRLTVL.

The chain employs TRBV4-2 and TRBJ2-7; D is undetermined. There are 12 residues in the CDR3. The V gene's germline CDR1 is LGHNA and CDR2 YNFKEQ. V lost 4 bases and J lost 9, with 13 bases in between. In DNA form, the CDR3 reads TGTGCCAGCAGCCGCATAGCCCAACCGCAGTACTTC. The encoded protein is CASSRIAQPQYF.

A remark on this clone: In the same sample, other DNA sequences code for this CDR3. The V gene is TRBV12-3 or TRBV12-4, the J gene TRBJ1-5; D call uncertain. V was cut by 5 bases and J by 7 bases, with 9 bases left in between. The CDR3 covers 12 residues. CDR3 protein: CASSLAGQPQHF. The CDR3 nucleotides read TGTGCCAGCAGTCTTGCCGGGCAGCCCCAGCATTTT.

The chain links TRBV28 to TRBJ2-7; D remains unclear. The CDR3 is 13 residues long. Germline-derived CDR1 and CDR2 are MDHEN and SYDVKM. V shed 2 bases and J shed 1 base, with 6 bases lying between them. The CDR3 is CASSLASSYEQYF. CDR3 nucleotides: TGTGCCAGCAGTTTAGCGTCTTCCTACGAGCAGTACTTC. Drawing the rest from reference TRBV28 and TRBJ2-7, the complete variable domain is DVKVTQSSRYLVKRTGEKVFLECVQDMDHENMFWYRQDPGLGLRLIYFSYDVKMKEKGDIPEGYSVSREKKERFSLILESASTNQTSMYLCASSLASSYEQYFGPGTRLTVT.

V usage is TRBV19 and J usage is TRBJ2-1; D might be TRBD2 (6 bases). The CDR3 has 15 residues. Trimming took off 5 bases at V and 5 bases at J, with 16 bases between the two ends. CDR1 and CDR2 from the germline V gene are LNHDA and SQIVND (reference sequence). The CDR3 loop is CASSWSLAQNNEQFF. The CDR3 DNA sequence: TGTGCCAGTAGTTGGAGTCTAGCGCAAAACAATGAGCAGTTCTTC.

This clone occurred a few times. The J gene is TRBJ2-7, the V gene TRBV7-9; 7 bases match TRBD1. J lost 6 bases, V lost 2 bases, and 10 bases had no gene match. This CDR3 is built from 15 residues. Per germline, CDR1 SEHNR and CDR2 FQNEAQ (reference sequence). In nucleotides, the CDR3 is TGTGCCAGCAGCTTAACGGGCAGGGGGACCTCCGAGCAGTACTTC. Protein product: CASSLTGRGTSEQYF.

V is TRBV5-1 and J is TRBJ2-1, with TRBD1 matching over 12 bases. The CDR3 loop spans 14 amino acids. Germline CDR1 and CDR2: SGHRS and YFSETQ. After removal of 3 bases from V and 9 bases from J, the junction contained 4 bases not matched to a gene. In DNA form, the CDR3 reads TGCGCCAGCAGCTCCGGGACAGGGGGCAGTGAGCAGTTCTTC. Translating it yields CASSSGTGGSEQFF.

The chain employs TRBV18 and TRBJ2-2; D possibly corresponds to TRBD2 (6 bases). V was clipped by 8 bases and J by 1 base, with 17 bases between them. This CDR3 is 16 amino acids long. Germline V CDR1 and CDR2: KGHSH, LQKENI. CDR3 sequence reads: CASVTGGTWNTGELFF. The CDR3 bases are TGTGCCAGCGTCACCGGAGGGACCTGGAACACCGGGGAGCTGTTTTTT.

The DNA of the CDR3 is TGTGCCAGCAGTGAAGCACAATTCAATCAGCCCCAGCATTTT. Encoded protein: CASSEAQFNQPQHF. The rearrangement links TRBV6-1 to TRBJ1-5; no reliable D call. CDR3 length: 14 amino acids. CDR1 and CDR2 from the germline V gene are MNHNS and SASEGT. Trimming pared 0 bases from V and 3 bases from J, leaving 6 bases between.

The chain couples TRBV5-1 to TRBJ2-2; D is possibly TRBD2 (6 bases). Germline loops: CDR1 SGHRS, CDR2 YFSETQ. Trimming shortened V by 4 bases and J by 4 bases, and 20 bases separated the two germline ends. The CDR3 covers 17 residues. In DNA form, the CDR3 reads TGCGCCAGCAGCAGACGGGAGACAGTTCCGGGCACCGGGGAGCTGTTTTTT. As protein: CASSRRETVPGTGELFF. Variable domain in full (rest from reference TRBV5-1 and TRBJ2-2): KAGVTQTPRYLIKTRGQQVTLSCSPISGHRSVSWYQQTPGQGLQFLFEYFSETQRNKGNFPGRFSGRQFSNSRSEMNVSTLELGDSALYLCASSRRETVPGTGELFFGEGSRLTVL.

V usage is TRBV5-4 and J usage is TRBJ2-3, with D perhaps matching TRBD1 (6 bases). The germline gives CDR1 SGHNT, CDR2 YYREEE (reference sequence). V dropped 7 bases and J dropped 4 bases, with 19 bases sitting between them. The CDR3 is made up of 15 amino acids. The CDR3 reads CASLNTGTNADTQYF. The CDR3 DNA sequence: TGTGCCAGCCTGAATACCGGGACAAATGCAGATACGCAGTATTTT.

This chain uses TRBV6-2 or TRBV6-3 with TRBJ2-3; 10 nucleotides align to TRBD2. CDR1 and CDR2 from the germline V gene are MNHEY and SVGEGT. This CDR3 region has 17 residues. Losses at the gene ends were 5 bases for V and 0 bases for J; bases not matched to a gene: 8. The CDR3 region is CASSLAGETPSTDTQYF. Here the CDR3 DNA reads TGTGCCAGCAGTCTAGCGGGAGAGACCCCCAGCACAGATACGCAGTATTTT.

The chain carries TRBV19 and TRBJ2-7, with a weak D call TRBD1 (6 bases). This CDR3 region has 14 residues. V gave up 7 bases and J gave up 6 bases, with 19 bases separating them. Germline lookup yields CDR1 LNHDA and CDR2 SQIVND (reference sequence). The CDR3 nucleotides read TGTGCCAGTAAGACGACCCAAACAGGGCGCGAGCAGTACTTC. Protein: CASKTTQTGREQYF. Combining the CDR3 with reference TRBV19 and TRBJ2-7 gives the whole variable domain DGGITQSPKYLFRKEGQNVTLSCEQNLNHDAMYWYRQDPGQGLRLIYYSQIVNDFQKGDIAEGYSVSREKKESFPLTVTSAQKNPTAFYLCASKTTQTGREQYFGPGTRLTVT.

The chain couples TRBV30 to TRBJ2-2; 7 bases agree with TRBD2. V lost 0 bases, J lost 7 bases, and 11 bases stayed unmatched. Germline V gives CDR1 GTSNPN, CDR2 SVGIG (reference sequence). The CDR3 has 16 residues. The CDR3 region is CAWSVHGAGELGELFF. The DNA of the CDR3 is TGTGCCTGGAGTGTACATGGGGCGGGAGAACTCGGGGAGCTGTTTTTT.